Below are 20 T cell receptor beta chains sequenced from a single sample in a study of CXCR3-negative and CXCR3-positive naive CD8 T cells. The authors made the TRB cDNA libraries by 5' RACE using UMI labels. TCRdb reworked the 5' RACE reads into one entry per CDR3 protein, no DNA. The listing records over 45,000 distinct CDR3 sequences. Sequencing was carried out using naive CXCR3- CD8+ T cells from blood. Subset described: CD45RO-CCR7+CD27+CD95- naive CD8+ T cells lacking CXCR3 (TNR3-). These receptors all come from a human donor in good health. Some clones in this sample may be carry-over from other donors' samples.

The rearrangement links TRBV4-2 to TRBJ2-2; TCRdb gives TRBD1 as the D gene, but with no DNA this cannot be confirmed. The length of the CDR3 is 14 residues. Germline V CDR1 and CDR2: LGHNA, YNFKEQ. CDR3 in amino acids: CASGTGGDTGELFF.

The rearrangement uses TRBV18 and TRBJ2-7; the TCRdb D gene call, TRBD1, has no DNA to confirm it. The germline CDR1 and CDR2 sequences are KGHSH and LQKENI. CDR3 length equals 14 residues. The CDR3 loop is CASSPDREIHEQYF.

CDR3 residues: CASSLALFGTDNSPLHF. The rearrangement joins TRBV7-6 to TRBJ1-6; the TCRdb D gene call, TRBD1, has no DNA to confirm it. The germline V gene has CDR1 SGHVS and CDR2 FNYEAQ. CDR3 length: 17 residues.

This chain joins TRBV19 and TRBJ1-1; TCRdb selects TRBD1, and the lack of DNA leaves this call unchecked. The CDR3 totals 15 residues. Germline V CDR1 and CDR2: LNHDA, SQIVND (reference sequence). The CDR3: CASSGGGPLNTEAFF.

V is TRBV7-9 and J is TRBJ2-5; no DNA is available, so the TRBD1 call from TCRdb remains unchecked. CDR1 and CDR2 from the germline V gene are SEHNR and FQNEAQ (reference sequence). The CDR3 runs 16 residues. The CDR3 reads CASSPPTGERVETQYF.

The chain has TRBV7-3 and TRBJ2-7; TCRdb picks TRBD2, but there is no DNA to check that call. This CDR3 is 17 amino acids long. Germline V gene lookup returns CDR1 SGHTA and CDR2 FQGTGA. CDR3 residues: CASSPPARGPLYYEQYF.

V is TRBV12-3 or TRBV12-4 and J is TRBJ2-5; no DNA is available, so the TRBD1 call from TCRdb remains unchecked. The CDR3 spans 14 residues. Here the CDR3 reads CASTSRGGLETQYF.

This chain joins TRBV12-3 or TRBV12-4 and TRBJ2-7; TCRdb's assignment of TRBD1 cannot be checked, as there is no DNA. CDR3 size: 15 residues. The CDR3 is CASSFFQGPGYEQYF.

CDR3 sequence reads: CASSLAIAPRGNEQFF. This chain joins TRBV7-8 and TRBJ2-1; TCRdb's D gene call, TRBD1, goes unchecked for lack of DNA. Germline V gene data show CDR1 as SGHVS and CDR2 as FQNEAQ. CDR3 length equals 16 residues.

This rearrangement joins TRBV10-3 to TRBJ2-7; TCRdb's assignment of TRBD2 cannot be checked, as there is no DNA. The CDR3 runs 16 residues. CDR1 is ENHRY, CDR2 SYGVKD, per germline. The CDR3 region is CAISEASGGGLDEQYF.

The J gene is TRBJ1-1, the V gene TRBV19; TCRdb calls TRBD1, which cannot be checked without DNA. The CDR3 has 15 amino acids. Germline CDR1 reads LNHDA; CDR2 reads SQIVND (reference sequence). This CDR3 is CASSIWGDTNTEAFF.

CDR3 residues: CASTPGTGGGETQYF. The chain employs TRBV25-1 and TRBJ2-5; the TCRdb call, TRBD1, lacks DNA for checking. Germline V gene data show CDR1 as MGHDK and CDR2 as SYGVNS. The CDR3 has 15 residues.

The chain links TRBV27 to TRBJ1-2. Germline V gene lookup returns CDR1 MNHEY and CDR2 SMNVEV (reference sequence). The CDR3 consists of 15 residues. This chain's CDR3 is CASSRLGRLFYGYTF.

This CDR3 is CSVSDMTGQALGGSYNEQFF. J is TRBJ2-1 and V is TRBV29-1; the D gene TCRdb calls, TRBD1, cannot be checked with no DNA. The germline V gene encodes CDR1 SQVTM and CDR2 ANQGSEA. CDR3 length: 20 residues.

This chain links TRBV12-5 with TRBJ2-3; TCRdb returns TRBD1, unconfirmable since there is no DNA. Looked up from germline, CDR1 is LGHNT and CDR2 is FRNRAP. The CDR3 covers 15 residues. CDR3: CASGLAGTSTDTQYF. Looking up the rest from reference TRBV12-5 and TRBJ2-3 gives the full variable domain: DARVTQTPRHKVTEMGQEVTMRCQPILGHNTVFWYRQTMMQGLELLAYFRNRAPLDDSGMPKDRFSAEMPDATLATLKIQPSEPRDSAVYFCASGLAGTSTDTQYFGPGTRLTVL.

The chain combines TRBV29-1 with TRBJ2-7; the TRBD1 assignment by TCRdb is unverifiable without DNA. In germline, CDR1 is SQVTM, CDR2 ANQGSEA. The CDR3 runs to 15 residues. The CDR3 protein is CSVEDHRGISYEQYF.

The chain has TRBV4-3 and TRBJ1-1; without DNA, the TCRdb call of TRBD1 cannot be checked. CDR3 length equals 15 residues. Germline assignment: CDR1 LGHNA and CDR2 YSLEER. CDR3 amino acids: CASSQSFRGTESDFF.

The rearrangement joins TRBV9 to TRBJ2-2. The CDR3 runs 13 residues. CDR1 is SGDLS, CDR2 YYNGEE, per germline. CDR3 in amino acids: CASSVESAGELFF.

The chain has TRBV7-9 and TRBJ1-3. Per the germline V gene, CDR1 is SEHNR and CDR2 is FQNEAQ (reference sequence). This CDR3 is built from 15 residues. The CDR3 region is CASSLAGSSGNTIYF.

The V call is TRBV20-1, the J call TRBJ2-7; TCRdb's D gene call, TRBD1, goes unchecked for lack of DNA. The CDR3 consists of 12 residues. Germline V gives CDR1 DFQATT, CDR2 SNEGSKA (reference sequence). CDR3 residues: CSVWDRFHEQYF.